This section outlines one TCR beta chain sequence together with its context. As yet, its antigen is unknown. TCRdb called the 5' RACE reads again in MiXCR, with one record for every CDR3 protein. The sample includes 250,000 or so distinct CDR3 sequences, roughly a tenth seen only once; the top ten take 2.5% to 3%. This sample is drawn from a study of CD8 T cells in ankylosing spondylitis. Study-level points and caveats: Within ankylosing spondylitis blood, a TCR beta motif made up of seven to nine highly homologous variants appeared to be characteristic.

CDR1 SGHNT and CDR2 YYREEE come from the germline V gene (reference sequence). There are 13 residues in the CDR3. Trimming cost V 0 bases and J 5 bases, with 6 bases left between them. The sample taken for sequencing was blood, either unsorted or a sorted T cell fraction (not recorded which). This TCR came from a male donor with ankylosing spondylitis or in good health (not recorded which). This chain links TRBV5-4 with TRBJ1-5; D is ambiguous. CDR3 nucleotide sequence: TGTGCCAGCAGCTTGGACGGATATCAGCCCCAGCATTTT. Its protein is CASSLDGYQPQHF.